This TCR beta chain was recorded in a study of vaccination effects on CD4 cells after COVID-19. General study findings and limits: There was only 1 of 255 vaccine-induced clones in healthy vaccinees that cross-reacted with common cold coronaviruses. By a late point after vaccination, infection- and vaccine-induced clones had shrunk markedly through clonal contraction.

CDR1 and CDR2 (germline): SGHDN, FVKESK. Trimming removed 4 bases at V and 7 bases at J, with 8 bases between. The CDR3 is made up of 12 amino acids. Sequencing followed a ViraFEST assay step that expanded antigen-specific CD4+ T cells with viral peptide pools. Cells that had been cultured for about 10 days were the source of isolated CD4+ T cells. None of the vaccinated had previously contracted SARS-CoV-2, and their nucleocapsid antibodies tested negative. Cultures used 2 million to 2.5 million PBMC per well, 9 to 10 IU/ml IL-2 and about 10 ug/ml peptides. Half-medium replacement with IL-2 medium occurred on days 3 and 7. Measured with immunoSEQ multiplex PCR; TCRdb has only the in-frame clones, and not every one. Among some 20,000 clones listed, roughly 72% were seen once. Concerning this clone: No antigen is known for it.

This TCR was recovered from a human donor who received a COVID-19 vaccine. The chain is built from TRBV14 and TRBJ2-1; TRBD2 is a possible D gene (6 bases). Specimen: CD4+ T cells from PBMCs cultured with HCoV-NL63 spike peptides, collected before COVID-19 vaccination. CDR3 nucleotide sequence: TGTGCCAGCAGCCCGACTAGGAATGAGCAGTTCTTC. Protein product: CASSPTRNEQFF. The variable domain in full, completed from reference TRBV14 and TRBJ2-1, reads EAGVTQFPSHSVIEKGQTVTLRCDPISGHDNLYWYRRVMGKEIKFLLHFVKESKQDESGMPNNRFLAERTGGTYSTLKVQPAELEDSGVYFCASSPTRNEQFFGPGTRLTVL.